This TCR beta chain derives from a study of somatic mutations in cytotoxic T cells in rheumatoid arthritis (dated 2017 in TCRdb). Concerning the study at large: Patient peripheral blood (approximately 30 ml EDTA) was drawn right after diagnosis and before any treatment started. A total of some 68 rheumatoid arthritis patients and under 25 healthy controls underwent TCRB deep sequencing. Some V beta antibody-stained T-cell populations were flow-sorted on a FACSAria II or Sony SH800 at nearly 100% purity, and sorted V beta1+ cells also underwent TCRB sequencing. The study asked whether expanded CD8+ T-cell clones in newly diagnosed, untreated rheumatoid arthritis carry somatic mutations, and used TCRB deep sequencing to characterize clonality. The median ages of the patient and control groups were essentially identical. The paper's findings and limits, for the study overall: The largest CD8+ clone made up more than 20% of CD8+ cells in about an eighth of the roughly 60 patients, and blood and synovial fluid shared several identical CD8+ TCRB sequences. It was unknown which antigens the expanded CD8+ clones targeted, and their absence from virus-specific databases did not exclude viral specificity. The finding that TRBV07 was slightly underrepresented in patients was left unadjusted for multiple comparisons. Healthy controls showed no age-related increase in CD8+ clonality, whereas patients did (Spearman r ≈ 0.5). Rheumatoid arthritis patients and age-matched healthy controls did not significantly differ in CD8+ T-cell clonality.

This clone was observed a single time. Its specific antigen is unknown. The input lacks base qualities; no much larger clone sits a single base away. Sequencing of TCRB CDR3 was done on genomic DNA with the immunoSEQ assay. Per the original workflow: When patient CD8+ clones exceeding 1% were checked against published virus-specific TCRB sequences, only a few matched. Nothing other than productive TCRB rearrangements was included in the analyses. Clonality was expressed as a Shannon entropy-based productive clonality index, with each clone defined by a unique TCRB CDR3 sequence. Repertoire overlap for a pair of samples was computed from each clone's template counts relative to total templates per sample. V-gene usage from TCRB sequencing and V-gene usage measured by flow cytometry were correlated (Spearman r of over 0.6). Not all clones reach the TCRdb copy of this immuneACCESS table, which keeps in-frame sequences only. Checked studies attribute under half of the gap to unresolved V genes and leave the rest unexplained. Clone size and V and J calls were adopted from that table, with D and trimming inferred from the DNA. Present in this sample are 20,000 to 25,000 clones, roughly 80% of which were seen just once. Of the sample, approximately 3.8% is held by the ten largest clones.

Sequences SGHRS (CDR1) and YFSETQ (CDR2) are obtained from the germline V gene. From the cysteine through the phenylalanine, the CDR3 covers 13 amino acids. Just the 39-base CDR3 DNA is kept, in frame starting at base 1. The junction shows trimming of 2 bases on V and 8 bases on J, plus 11 bases between the germline ends. Flow cytometry confirmed the purity of CD4+ and CD8+ cells that had been isolated by positive magnetic bead selection on an AutoMACS. Clonal expansions were first screened by flow cytometry with a TCR V beta antibody panel, then characterized by TCRB deep sequencing of sorted CD8+ fractions. Peripheral blood mononuclear cells were obtained using density gradient separation with Ficoll-Paque PLUS. DNA from CD4-enriched, CD8-enriched or PBMC samples was extracted using Nucleospin Tissue or Tissue XS kits and then quantified on a Qubit 2.0 fluorometer.

This receptor was obtained from an adult with rheumatoid arthritis. Recombination joined TRBV5-1 with TRBJ1-5, with the D gene not confidently named. The source material was CD8+ T cells sorted from blood. The nucleotide sequence reads as follows: TGCGCCAGCAGCTTTTCGGGTTCTGAGCCCCAGCATTTT. It translates to CASSFSGSEPQHF.